This T cell receptor (beta chain) was captured in a study of CD8 T cells in Susac syndrome (dated by TCRdb to the late 2010s). For the study in its entirety: Whether CD8+ T cell activation and differentiation in Susac syndrome was antigen driven was tested using repertoire sequencing. Clonality of the CD8+ T cell repertoire was compared between around eleven healthy donors, approximately 14 Susac syndrome patients and under 16 multiple sclerosis patients. What the work shows at the level of the full study, not this receptor alone: The number of individuals in the TCR sequencing and HLA analysis was acknowledged as relatively small.

RNA was extracted with the RNeasy kit and about 0.5 to 1 ug was reverse transcribed using random hexamers. TCR beta CDR3 regions were amplified with the immunoSEQ multiplex PCR assay covering 54 Vbeta and 13 Jbeta segments. PCR amplification bias was corrected by using a synthetic template baseline for primer optimization and computational correction. As for the authors' bioinformatics: Reads were annotated to V, D and J genes per IMGT and analyzed with immunoSEQ Analyzer, keeping only productive sequences. To calculate clonality, Shannon entropy was normalized by log2 of the number of productive unique sequences and then subtracted from one. Public and private clones were assessed among the 100 most prevalent clones of each patient and control. A clone was defined as Susac-specific if it was absent from the healthy and MS cohorts, from more than 850 published viral clones and from other ImmuneACCESS disease sequences. The public reads were quality trimmed at Q25 with fastp and then assembled into clones with MiXCR by TCRdb, keeping productive beta chains. Rows matching on CDR3 protein sequence are summarized as one entry with the most common DNA and genes. In this record, the V and J calls reflect TCRdb's handling and not the investigators' own analysis. In all, the sample holds about 280,000 distinct CDR3 sequences, and approximately 81% of those were seen once. Clones ranked in the top ten supply about 0.11% of the sample.

Peripheral blood CD8+ and CD4+ T cells from healthy donors, Susac syndrome patients and multiple sclerosis patients were profiled by high-throughput TCR beta sequencing. The multiple sclerosis controls were treatment-naive patients whose relapsing-remitting disease, either stable or active, fulfilled the revised McDonald criteria. Bulk CD8+ and CD4+ T cells were purified by magnetic negative isolation, while CD8+ TEMRA cells were enriched using FACS. Blood was drawn into EDTA tubes, processed within 24 hours, and PBMCs were isolated by density gradient centrifugation. PBMCs destined for TCR sequencing were cryopreserved in liquid nitrogen and later thawed in a 37 °C water bath. The sorted or isolated CD4+, CD8+ and CD8+ TEMRA cells reached a purity of at least 90%. Regarding this clonotype: No antigen is known for it. No base qualities exist here, and no much larger clone lies one base off it.

The receptor comes from a human donor with multiple sclerosis. The specimen sequenced was CD8+ T cells from PBMCs.

The DNA sequence is as follows: TGTGCCAGCAGCCAGGGACTAACCAGCTCCTACGAGCAGTACTTC. The encoded protein is CASSQGLTSSYEQYF. The V gene is TRBV14 and the J gene is TRBJ2-7; the central 7 bases match TRBD2. V is cut back by 3 bases and J by 0 bases, with 5 bases in the junction unmatched. From the cysteine up to the phenylalanine, the CDR3 has a length of 15 residues. CDR3 DNA only is kept here, 45 bases in frame from base 1. Based on the germline V gene, the CDR1 and CDR2 sequences are SGHDN and FVKESK.